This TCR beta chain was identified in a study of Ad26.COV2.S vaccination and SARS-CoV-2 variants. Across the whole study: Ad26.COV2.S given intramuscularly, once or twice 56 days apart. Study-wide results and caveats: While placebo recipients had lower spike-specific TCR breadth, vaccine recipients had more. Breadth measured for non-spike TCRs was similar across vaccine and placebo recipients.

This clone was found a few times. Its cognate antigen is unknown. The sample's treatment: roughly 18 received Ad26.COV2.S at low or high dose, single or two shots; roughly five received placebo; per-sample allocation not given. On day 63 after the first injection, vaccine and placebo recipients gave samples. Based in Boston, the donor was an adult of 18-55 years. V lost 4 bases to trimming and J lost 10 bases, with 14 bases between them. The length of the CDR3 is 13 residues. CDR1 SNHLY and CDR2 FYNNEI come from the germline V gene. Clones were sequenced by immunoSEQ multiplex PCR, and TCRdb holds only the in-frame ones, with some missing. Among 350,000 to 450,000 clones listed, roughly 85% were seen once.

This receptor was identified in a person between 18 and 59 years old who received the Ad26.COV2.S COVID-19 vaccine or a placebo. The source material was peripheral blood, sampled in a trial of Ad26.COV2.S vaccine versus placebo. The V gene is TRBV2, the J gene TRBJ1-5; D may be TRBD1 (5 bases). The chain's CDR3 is CASSVGPRTPQHF. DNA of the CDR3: TGTGCCAGCAGTGTGGGACCGAGGACACCCCAGCATTTT.